The present T cell receptor beta chain was sequenced within a study of CD8 T cells in Susac syndrome (dated by TCRdb to 2018 to 2020). In terms of the full investigation: Whether CD8+ T cell activation and differentiation in Susac syndrome was antigen driven was tested using repertoire sequencing. Results and caveats for the whole study, not just this receptor: The number of individuals in the TCR sequencing and HLA analysis was recognized as being relatively small.

Based on the germline V gene, the CDR1 and CDR2 sequences are SGHRS and YFSETQ. The CDR3 goes from the cysteine to the phenylalanine over 13 residues. Only CDR3 DNA remains: 39 bases, in frame from the first base. At the junction V is shortened by 4 bases and J by 1 base, with 8 bases in between. RNA was extracted using the RNeasy kit, and about 0.5 to 1 microgram was reverse transcribed with random hexamers. The immunoSEQ multiplex PCR assay, which covers 54 Vbeta and 13 Jbeta segments, was used to amplify TCR beta CDR3 regions. PCR amplification bias was corrected using a synthetic template baseline for primer optimization and computational correction. Per the original workflow: Only productive sequences were kept, with reads annotated to V, D and J genes according to IMGT and analyzed in immunoSEQ Analyzer. To calculate clonality, Shannon entropy was normalized by log2 of the number of productive unique sequences and then subtracted from one. Public and private clones were assessed among the 100 most prevalent clones of each patient and control. Clones were defined as Susac-specific when absent from the healthy and MS cohorts, from some 1,100 published viral clones and from other ImmuneACCESS disease sequences. TCRdb redid the processing of the public reads, applying fastp at Q25 and MiXCR, and retained in-frame beta chains. Entries that share a CDR3 protein sequence are merged under the most common genes and DNA. The authors' filters were not applied to this entry. The sample records 100,000 to 150,000 distinct CDR3 sequences, 90% to 95% of which are singletons. Clones ranked in the top ten supply over 0.065% of the sample.

Comments on this clonotype: No antigen is known for it. No qualities accompany the bases; no much larger clone lies one base away.

Peripheral blood CD8+ and CD4+ T cells from healthy donors, Susac syndrome patients and multiple sclerosis patients were profiled using high-throughput TCR beta sequencing. Healthy donors were included as age- and sex-matched controls. Bulk CD8+ and CD4+ T cells were purified magnetically by negative isolation, whereas CD8+ TEMRA cells were enriched by FACS. Blood was collected in EDTA tubes and processed within 24 hours, with PBMCs isolated through density gradient centrifugation. PBMCs intended for TCR sequencing were cryopreserved in liquid nitrogen and thawed later in a water bath at 37 degrees C. The sorted or isolated CD4+, CD8+ and CD8+ TEMRA cells reached a purity of at least 90%.

The specimen sequenced was CD4+ T cells from PBMCs. The clonotype originates from a human donor in good health. The receptor chain draws on TRBV5-1 and TRBJ1-1, with the D gene not confidently named. The encoded CDR3 is CASSPLRNTEAFF. At the DNA level, the sequence is TGCGCCAGCAGCCCCCTTCGGAACACTGAAGCTTTCTTT. This CDR3, with the reference TRBV5-1 and TRBJ1-1 proteins standing in past its ends, gives the full variable domain KAGVTQTPRYLIKTRGQQVTLSCSPISGHRSVSWYQQTPGQGLQFLFEYFSETQRNKGNFPGRFSGRQFSNSRSEMNVSTLELGDSALYLCASSPLRNTEAFFGQGTRLTVV.